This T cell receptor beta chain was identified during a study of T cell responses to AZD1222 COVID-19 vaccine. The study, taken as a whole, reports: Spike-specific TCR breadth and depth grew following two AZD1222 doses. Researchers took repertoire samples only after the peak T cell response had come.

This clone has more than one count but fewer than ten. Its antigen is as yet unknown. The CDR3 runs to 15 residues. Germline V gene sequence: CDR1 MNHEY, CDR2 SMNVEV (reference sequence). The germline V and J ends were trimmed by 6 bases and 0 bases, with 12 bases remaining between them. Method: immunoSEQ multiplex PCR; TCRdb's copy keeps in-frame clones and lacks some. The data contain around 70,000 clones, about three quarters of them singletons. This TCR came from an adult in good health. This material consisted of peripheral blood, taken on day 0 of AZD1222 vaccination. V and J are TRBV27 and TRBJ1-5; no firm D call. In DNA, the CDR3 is TGTGCCAGCAGCCCGCGAGGGTTTAGCAATCAGCCCCAGCATTTT. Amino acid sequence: CASSPRGFSNQPQHF.